The clone carrying this T cell receptor beta chain was found many times. The record originates from a study of T cells in Graves' hyperthyroidism and ophthalmopathy. Study-wide context: Peripheral blood was drawn at first diagnosis, prior to all treatment.

Germline V gene data show CDR1 as SGHAT and CDR2 as FQNNGV. This CDR3 region has 16 residues. V shed 0 bases, J shed 4 bases, and the junction held 6 bases outside the gene matches. RNA transcripts yielded amplified TCR beta CDR3 regions. TCR CDR3 regions were first amplified by RT-PCR with HTBI primers. From the multiplex PCR reads, TCRdb called clonotypes with MiXCR, one entry per CDR3 protein. The sample holds around 300,000 distinct CDR3 sequences, approximately 13% seen once. Material: blood. The chain is built from TRBV11-2 and TRBJ2-3; 8 nucleotides agree with TRBD2. This receptor was identified in a woman aged 40 to 55 with Graves' ophthalmopathy. The CDR3 loop is CASSLDVSGSSDTQYF. As DNA, the CDR3 is TGTGCCAGCAGCTTAGATGTCAGCGGGAGTTCAGATACGCAGTATTTT.